This TCR beta chain was obtained from a study of shared clonotypes between healthy human individuals. Researchers ran the assay at a deep level. Libraries were prepared by immunoSEQ multiplex PCR; TCRdb keeps only in-frame clonotypes and omits some of them. The repertoire holds about 1.5 million clones, with 95% to 99% as singletons. CDR3 length: 14 amino acids. Germline V gene sequence: CDR1 SGHTA, CDR2 FQGTGA. Deletions cut 0 bases from V and 5 bases from J, with 10 bases between. The rearrangement links TRBV7-3 to TRBJ2-5, with no clear D. The sequence was obtained from a man aged 30 to 45 in good health. Input material: naive CD4+ T cells sorted from blood. Sample subset: CD45RA+ positively selected. CDR3 coding DNA: TGTGCCAGCAGCTTAACGAGGAGTGGGGAGACCCAGTACTTC. It is translated as CASSLTRSGETQYF.